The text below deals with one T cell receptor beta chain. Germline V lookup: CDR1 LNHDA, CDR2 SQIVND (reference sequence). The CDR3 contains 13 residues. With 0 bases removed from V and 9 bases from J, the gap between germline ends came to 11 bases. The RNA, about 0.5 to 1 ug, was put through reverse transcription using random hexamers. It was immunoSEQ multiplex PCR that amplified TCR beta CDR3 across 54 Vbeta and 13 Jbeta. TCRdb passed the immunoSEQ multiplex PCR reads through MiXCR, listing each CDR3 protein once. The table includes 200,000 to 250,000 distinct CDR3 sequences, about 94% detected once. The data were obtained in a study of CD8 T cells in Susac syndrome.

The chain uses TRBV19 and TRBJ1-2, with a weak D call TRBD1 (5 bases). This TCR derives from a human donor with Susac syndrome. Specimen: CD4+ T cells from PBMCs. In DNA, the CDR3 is TGTGCCAGTAGTATAGACAGGGAATGGAGCTACACCTTC. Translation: CASSIDREWSYTF. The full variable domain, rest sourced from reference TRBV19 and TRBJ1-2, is DGGITQSPKYLFRKEGQNVTLSCEQNLNHDAMYWYRQDPGQGLRLIYYSQIVNDFQKGDIAEGYSVSREKKESFPLTVTSAQKNPTAFYLCASSIDREWSYTFGSGTRLTVV.